The clone carrying this T cell receptor (beta chain) has just a few counts. As yet, its antigen is unknown. The library protocol tagged individual cDNA molecules with unique molecular identifiers. TCRdb re-analysed the 5' RACE reads in MiXCR, keeping a single row per CDR3 protein. Found here are more than 60,000 distinct CDR3 sequences, about 9.4% of them singletons; the top ten hold under 7%. This sample is drawn from a study of early T cells in non-severe SARS-CoV-2 infection. About the study: Bulk RNA isolated from unsorted whole blood underwent sequencing; chains were not paired. Study-wide points: Reliance on VDJdb matching favored anti-spike CD8 responses; private and CD4 specificities were missed.

The CDR3 totals 14 residues. Trimming took 5 bases from V and 4 from J, leaving 15 bases between them. Per the germline V gene, CDR1 is DFQATT and CDR2 is SNEGSKA (reference sequence). Sequencing was carried out using whole blood. The sequence derives from an adult who was a healthcare worker with PCR-confirmed SARS-CoV-2 infection or an uninfected control (not recorded which). This chain links TRBV20-1 with TRBJ2-1; D possibly corresponds to TRBD2 (6 bases). The CDR3 sequence is CSAETAGGYNEQFF. The CDR3 bases are TGCAGTGCTGAGACAGCCGGGGGTTACAATGAGCAGTTCTTC.